The sample holds many counts of the clone carrying this T cell receptor beta chain. Germline assignment: CDR1 SQVTM and CDR2 ANQGSEA. The J segment lost 0 bases and the V segment lost 6 bases, leaving 4 bases of the junction unmatched. The CDR3 consists of 13 residues. These data originate in a study of early T cells in non-severe SARS-CoV-2 infection. Individual cDNA molecules each received unique molecular identifiers attached to them. TCRdb fed the 5' RACE reads into MiXCR, producing one record per CDR3 protein. The sample records about 70,000 distinct CDR3 sequences, more than 8% being singletons.

The starting material was whole blood, obtained at baseline. This TCR came from an adult who was a healthcare worker with PCR-confirmed SARS-CoV-2 infection or an uninfected control (not recorded which). The chain employs TRBV29-1 and TRBJ1-1; 7 nucleotides agree with TRBD1. CDR3 sequence: CSVTGVLNTEAFF. The DNA for the CDR3 is TGCAGCGTAACAGGGGTGCTGAACACTGAAGCTTTCTTT.